This record looks at one T cell receptor (beta chain) sequence and its context. Its specificity is not known. This sample is part of a study of T-cell reconstitution after alpha-beta-depleted transplantation in children. Study results and caveats: Newly produced T cells mostly provided counts and TCRbeta diversity after one year, as hyperexpanded clones declined.

This sample's TCRbeta library carried unique molecular identifier barcodes. MiXCR, applied by TCRdb to the PCR reads, yields one record per CDR3 protein. The sample lists around 300,000 distinct CDR3 sequences, around 20% seen once, with 9.5% to 12% in the top ten. The CDR3 extends over 17 amino acids. Germline CDR1 is MNHEY and CDR2 is SVGAGI. V was cut by 3 bases and J by 2 bases, with 17 bases left in between. The sequence derives from a male patient younger than 18 who had a stem cell transplant for acute lymphoblastic leukemia, so the T cells may come from the graft donor. Sequencing used PBMCs, mostly from graft donor cells, obtained 180 days after TCRalphabeta/CD19-depleted stem cell transplant. The V call is TRBV6-5, the J call TRBJ2-1; either TRBD1 or TRBD2 may fit D (5 bases each). The CDR3 coding sequence is TGTGCCAGCAGTTATCGACCCGGGACCATCACCTACAATGAGCAGTTCTTC. Translating gives CASSYRPGTITYNEQFF.